This TCR beta chain was obtained from a study of graft-versus-host responses after intestinal transplantation (dated by TCRdb to the early 2020s). Describing the broader study: The transplants that recipients got were multivisceral, liver-intestinal, or isolated intestinal. Bulk TCR-beta CDR3 sequencing was used to track graft-versus-host and host-versus-graft alloreactive T cell clones in the graft, circulation and bone marrow after intestinal transplantation. All recipients received anti-thymocyte globulin induction followed by maintenance tacrolimus and steroids for around 3 years. A peak of at least 4% donor T cells among recipient peripheral blood mononuclear cells was the definition used for donor T cell macrochimerism. Rather than being sequenced by the commercial service, samples from a few later patients were sequenced in-house on an Illumina MiSeq and processed with MiXCR. To identify alloreactive clones, pre-transplant mixed lymphocyte reaction products were sequenced and then compared with unstimulated pre-transplant donor and recipient T cells. The cohort enrolled about two dozen intestinal transplant recipients, one of whom was a retransplant, and 3 patients without pretransplant specimens were excluded. What the study reported, not specific to this receptor: Conclusions were limited by the relatively low number and heterogeneity of intestinal transplant patients. High GvH to HvG T cell clonal ratios were observed in the allografts of patients with donor T cell macrochimerism. Early after transplant, declines in HvG clones were associated with peak levels of circulating GvH clones. GvH clones turned up in recipient bone marrow, with some appearing earlier in ileal mucosa or blood, a pattern consistent with an intestinal mucosal origin.

For this chain, trimming is 4 bases at the V end and 6 bases at the J end, and the number of junction bases without a gene match is 9. CDR1 is given as MGHDK and CDR2 as SYGVNS, both from the germline V gene. The CDR3 spans 17 residues, from the cysteine through the phenylalanine. CDR3 DNA only is kept here, 51 bases in frame from base 1. The library was made by the immunoSEQ multiplex PCR assay. In most patients, genomic DNA was isolated using the Qiagen DNeasy Blood and Tissue Kit and sent frozen to Adaptive Biotechnologies for TCR sequencing. For most patients, genomic DNA was subjected to high-throughput TCR-beta CDR3 sequencing by Adaptive Biotechnologies. In the authors' own workflow: TCR sequencing data were retrieved from Adaptive's ImmunoSEQ software for roughly 17 patients, whereas a few other patients were processed with MiXCR and VDJtools. To correct CD4 versus CD8 sorting errors, sequences present in both subsets at a frequency ratio below 5:1 were removed. CDR3 nucleotide sequences shared between donor and recipient were removed because the origin of such sequences could not be assigned. Alloreactive clones required at least 2-fold expansion over unstimulated cells and minimum CFSE-low frequency of 0.002% (template counts) or 0.001% (read counts). Mappable clones were those detected in sequenced pre-transplant spleen, lymph node, or MLR CFSE-low populations of the donor or recipient. The cumulative frequency of alloreactive clones was calculated as a percentage of all sequences, weighted by copy number. TCRdb obtained this table from immuneACCESS and retained in-frame rearrangements with V and J assigned. These tables miss some clones; where compared with another copy, unresolved V genes account for less than half of the shortfall, and the remainder is unexplained. V and J calls and clone size are copied from that table; D and trimming were computed from the DNA. The sample table records 84,000 or so clones; roughly 80% of these occur just once. The ten largest clones capture 0.65% to 0.95% of the sample.

Points on this clone: The specificity of this receptor is unknown. No clone much larger than this one lies a single base away; base qualities are absent.

What the time point label conveys for this sample: cells obtained before transplantation from donor or recipient. CD3+CD4+ and CD3+CD8+ populations were FACS-sorted from unstimulated pre-transplant donor and recipient cells taken from spleen or lymph nodes. This material consisted of unstimulated CD4+ T cells sorted from spleen or lymph node cells, taken before intestinal transplant. The rearrangement combines TRBV25-1 with TRBJ2-7, with 16 central nucleotides matching TRBD2. The receptor comes from a human donor who received an intestinal transplant. This receptor carries the CDR3 CASSAQGTSGRAREQYF. The bases read TGTGCCAGCAGTGCCCAAGGGACTAGCGGGAGGGCCCGCGAGCAGTACTTC.